Each of the 29 T cell receptor beta chains below was sequenced from the same sample in a study of blood T cell repertoires in COVID-19. This table comes from immunoSEQ multiplex PCR, and its TCRdb copy is limited to in-frame clones, with some not included. The sample lists 150,000 to 200,000 clones; around 84% were seen once. The sequencing input was peripheral blood. These receptors were collected from a man in his forties or fifties with active or convalescent COVID-19.

J is TRBJ1-3 and V is TRBV5-1; D is undetermined. Germline CDR1 reads SGHRS; CDR2 reads YFSETQ. The length of the CDR3 is 15 residues. V gave up 1 base and J gave up 8 bases, with 16 bases separating them. The CDR3: CASSLMSAPEDTIYF. The DNA of the CDR3 is TGCGCCAGCAGCTTGATGTCGGCCCCGGAGGACACCATATATTTT.

This clone came up once. The chain couples TRBV7-9 to TRBJ1-2; D perhaps matches TRBD1 (6 bases). The germline gives CDR1 SEHNR, CDR2 FQNEAQ (reference sequence). The CDR3 is made up of 17 amino acids. V dropped 5 bases and J dropped 0 bases, with 19 bases sitting between them. For the CDR3, the DNA is TGTGCCAGCAGCGGGAGCGGGGGCCAGACTACTAACTATGGCTACACCTTC. Amino acids: CASSGSGGQTTNYGYTF.

The chain couples TRBV19 to TRBJ2-3; D may be TRBD2 (6 bases). V lost 3 bases, J lost 4 bases, and 8 bases lay in between. This CDR3 spans 13 amino acids. CDR1 and CDR2 (germline): LNHDA, SQIVND (reference sequence). CDR3 nucleotides: TGTGCCAGTAGTATGCGGGGACCAGATACGCAGTATTTT. This encodes CASSMRGPDTQYF.

The V gene is TRBV18, the J gene TRBJ1-1; a weak D match, TRBD1 (5 bases). The V end lost 2 bases, the J end lost 4 bases, and 14 bases lay between the germline ends. This CDR3 is 15 amino acids long. CDR1 is KGHSH and CDR2 is LQKENI in the germline V gene. The CDR3 protein is CASSPSLQELTEAFF. The CDR3, as DNA: TGTGCCAGCTCACCAAGTCTACAGGAGCTCACTGAAGCTTTCTTT.

The gene calls are TRBV6-5 and TRBJ1-1; no definite D call. Trimming pared 2 bases from V and 6 bases from J, leaving 10 bases between. The CDR3 sequence is 13 residues long. Germline lookup yields CDR1 MNHEY and CDR2 SVGAGI. Here the CDR3 DNA reads TGTGCCAGCAGTTACAGTCTACGGTCTGAAGCTTTCTTT. Residues: CASSYSLRSEAFF.

This rearrangement joins TRBV24-1 to TRBJ2-3, with 7 bases identical to TRBD2. This CDR3 contains 13 residues. The germline V gene has CDR1 KGHDR and CDR2 SFDVKD. The ends lost 7 bases at V and 6 bases at J; junction bases unmatched: 6. CDR3 coding DNA: TGTGCCACCAGGGGGGGGAGTAGGGATACGCAGTATTTT. This gives the protein CATRGGSRDTQYF.

This clone has just one count. A read error may produce the germline difference seen at one junction end. The genes are TRBV3-1 (or the pseudogene TRBV3-2) and TRBJ2-2, with 9 bases identical to TRBD2. The CDR3 loop spans 14 amino acids. Per the germline V gene, CDR1 is LGHDT and CDR2 is YNNKEL (reference sequence). The CDR3 region has the DNA TGTGCAAGCACGCGGGGGGGGCGCGCCGGGGAGCTGTTTTTT. Translation gives CASTRGGRAGELFF.

The V and J genes are TRBV12-5 and TRBJ1-2; the match to TRBD1 covers 12 bases. This CDR3 region has 18 residues. The V segment lost 1 base and the J segment 5 bases; nucleotides outside the gene matches: 11. Germline V gene data show CDR1 as LGHNT and CDR2 as FRNRAP. For the CDR3, the DNA is TGTGCTAGTGGTTTGGATCCGGGACAGGGGGCGCCGAGGTATGGCTACACCTTC. Translated: CASGLDPGQGAPRYGYTF.

The chain has TRBV3-1 (or the pseudogene TRBV3-2) and TRBJ1-6; D not certain. Trimming shortened V by 5 bases and J by 5 bases, and 13 bases separated the two germline ends. The CDR3 totals 15 residues. Germline V CDR1 and CDR2: LGHDT, YNNKEL (reference sequence). The CDR3 is CASSKSVVNNSPLHF. CDR3 bases: TGTGCCAGCAGCAAAAGCGTTGTAAATAATTCACCCCTCCACTTT.

The V gene is TRBV2, the J gene TRBJ2-7, with D possibly being TRBD1 (6 bases). Per the germline V gene, CDR1 is SNHLY and CDR2 is FYNNEI. The V and J ends lost 6 bases and 2 bases respectively, with 11 bases between them. The CDR3 runs 13 residues. The CDR3 protein is CASSVGQTYEQYF. The CDR3 DNA is TGTGCCAGCAGCGTAGGACAGACCTACGAGCAGTACTTC. The variable domain in full, with the rest retrieved from reference TRBV2 and TRBJ2-7, is EPEVTQTPSHQVTQMGQEVILRCVPISNHLYFYWYRQILGQKVEFLVSFYNNEISEKSEIFDDQFSVERPDGSNFTLKIRSTKLEDSAMYFCASSVGQTYEQYFGPGTRLTVT.

V and J are TRBV27 and TRBJ2-1; a weak D match, TRBD2 (6 bases). With 6 bases removed from V and 0 bases from J, the gap between germline ends came to 12 bases. CDR3 length: 15 residues. CDR1 and CDR2 from the germline V gene are MNHEY and SMNVEV (reference sequence). Here the CDR3 DNA reads TGTGCCAGCAGCCATCGGGGGAGCTCCTACAATGAGCAGTTCTTC. This encodes CASSHRGSSYNEQFF.

The chain carries TRBV19 and TRBJ1-2; D gene ambiguous. CDR1 and CDR2 from the germline V gene are LNHDA and SQIVND (reference sequence). V dropped 5 bases and J dropped 8 bases, with 15 bases sitting between them. The CDR3 totals 13 residues. CDR3 in amino acids: CASSPRSSLGYTF. DNA for the CDR3: TGTGCCAGTAGTCCCCGTTCCTCCCTGGGCTACACCTTC.

This clone is a singleton in its sample. Relative to the germline gene, one junction end is altered; a read error may explain this. The chain couples TRBV28 to TRBJ2-1, with 11 bases fitting TRBD2. CDR3 size: 16 residues. In germline, CDR1 is MDHEN, CDR2 SYDVKM. The DNA for the CDR3 is TGTGCCAGCAGGGGACTAGCGGCCCGGTCCTACAATGAGCGGTTCTTC. Its translation: CASRGLAARSYNERFF.

J is TRBJ2-7 and V is TRBV27; perhaps TRBD2 as D (7 bases). Germline V gene data show CDR1 as MNHEY and CDR2 as SMNVEV (reference sequence). Between the trimmed V and J ends, which lost 8 bases and 0 bases, there was a span of 20 bases. The CDR3 extends over 16 amino acids. In DNA, the CDR3 is TGTGCCAGCGGCAAACTACGGGGGGCTAGCTCCTACGAGCAGTACTTC. Translated, it gives CASGKLRGASSYEQYF.

The V gene is TRBV7-3, the J gene TRBJ2-6, with 8 bases aligning to TRBD1. Unmatched junction bases numbered 9, after V lost 5 bases and J lost 0 bases. Germline V lookup: CDR1 SGHTA, CDR2 FQGTGA. The CDR3 length is 18 residues. CDR3 loop: CASSTTGAISSGANVLTF. In nucleotides, the CDR3 is TGTGCCAGCAGCACGACAGGGGCAATTAGCTCTGGGGCCAACGTCCTGACTTTC.

To note about this clone: One end of the junction fails to match germline, which may point to a read error. The chain is built from TRBV7-7 and TRBJ2-2; the match to TRBD2 covers 8 bases. Per germline, CDR1 SSHAT and CDR2 FNYEAQ (reference sequence). The CDR3 sequence is 16 residues long. Here the CDR3 DNA reads TGTGCTAGCAGCCCACTAGCGGAATTTAACACCGGGGAGCTGTTTTTT. Protein: CASSPLAEFNTGELFF.

The rearrangement joins TRBV4-3 to TRBJ1-4; 8 nucleotides align to TRBD1. Germline V gene sequence: CDR1 LGHNA, CDR2 YSLEER. This CDR3 region has 16 residues. V was clipped by 1 base and J by 8 bases; unmatched bases: 9. The CDR3 spells CASSQGPGTGGEKLFF. CDR3 bases: TGCGCCAGCAGCCAAGGCCCCGGGACAGGCGGGGAAAAACTGTTTTTT.

V gene TRBV7-2 combines with J gene TRBJ2-7; 7 positions match TRBD2. CDR1 SGHTA and CDR2 FQGNSA come from the germline V gene. V trimming: 5 bases; J trimming: 3 bases; junction bases outside the gene matches: 7. CDR3 length: 14 amino acids. The CDR3: CASSPSSSGYEQYF. Written as DNA, the CDR3 is TGTGCCAGCAGCCCCTCGTCTAGCGGCTACGAGCAGTACTTC.

A single count supports this clone. The gene calls are TRBV9 and TRBJ2-5, with 8 bases aligning to TRBD2. The germline CDR1 and CDR2 sequences are SGDLS and YYNGEE. CDR3 length: 16 amino acids. J lost 2 bases, V lost 3 bases, and 9 bases had no gene match. Here the CDR3 DNA reads TGTGCCAGCAGCGAACACATCACTAGCGGACAAGAGACCCAGTACTTC. Amino acids: CASSEHITSGQETQYF.

As concerns this clone: This may be a read error: a much more frequent sequence differs by one nucleotide. Other DNA sequences in the same sample also yield this CDR3. This rearrangement joins TRBV10-3 to TRBJ2-3, with 9 positions matching TRBD2. After removal of 10 bases from V and 0 bases from J, the junction contained 2 bases not matched to a gene. The CDR3 sequence is 13 residues long. CDR1 and CDR2 from the germline V gene are ENHRY and SYGVKD. CDR3 in DNA: TGTGCCACCAGCGGGGGGAGCACAGATACGCAGTATTTT. As protein: CATSGGSTDTQYF.

J is TRBJ1-6 and V is TRBV27, with D possibly matching TRBD1 (5 bases). This CDR3 contains 14 residues. Between the trimmed V and J ends, which lost 6 bases and 6 bases, there was a span of 12 bases. CDR1 is MNHEY and CDR2 is SMNVEV in the germline V gene (reference sequence). The CDR3 nucleotides read TGTGCCAGCAGAACCTCAGGGCTTAATTCACCCCTCCACTTT. As protein: CASRTSGLNSPLHF.

V usage is TRBV5-4 and J usage is TRBJ2-5, with D maybe TRBD2 (7 bases). The CDR3 extends over 14 amino acids. Germline CDR1 SGHNT, CDR2 YYREEE (reference sequence). V was trimmed by 4 bases and J by 4 bases, leaving 14 bases between them. CDR3 bases: TGTGCCAGCAGCCTGACGGGGGGCCCAGAGACCCAGTACTTC. It encodes CASSLTGGPETQYF.

This chain's CDR3 is CASKTSGEIYEQYF. In DNA, the CDR3 is TGTGCCAGCAAGACTAGCGGGGAAATCTACGAGCAGTACTTC. The rearrangement uses TRBV5-4 and TRBJ2-7, with 11 nucleotides matching TRBD2. The CDR3 extends over 14 amino acids. V lost 6 bases to trimming and J lost 3 bases; unmatched junction nucleotides: 5. CDR1 and CDR2 from the germline V gene are SGHNT and YYREEE (reference sequence). Variable domain in full (rest from reference TRBV5-4 and TRBJ2-7): ETGVTQSPTHLIKTRGQQVTLRCSSQSGHNTVSWYQQALGQGPQFIFQYYREEENGRGNFPPRFSGLQFPNYSSELNVNALELDDSALYLCASKTSGEIYEQYFGPGTRLTVT.

The gene calls are TRBV2 and TRBJ2-3; 13 bases agree with TRBD2. Looked up from germline, CDR1 is SNHLY and CDR2 is FYNNEI. The CDR3 contains 16 residues. Trimming removed 8 bases from V and 2 bases from J; junction bases left unmatched: 7. CDR3 sequence: CASGGTSGDYTDTQYF. CDR3 bases: TGTGCCAGCGGGGGGACTAGCGGGGACTACACAGATACGCAGTATTTT. Variable domain in full (rest from reference TRBV2 and TRBJ2-3): EPEVTQTPSHQVTQMGQEVILRCVPISNHLYFYWYRQILGQKVEFLVSFYNNEISEKSEIFDDQFSVERPDGSNFTLKIRSTKLEDSAMYFCASGGTSGDYTDTQYFGPGTRLTVL.

The gene calls are TRBV3-1 (or the pseudogene TRBV3-2) and TRBJ1-1, with D unresolved. There are 12 residues in the CDR3. Trimming cost V 5 bases and J 0 bases, with 4 bases left between them. Germline V lookup: CDR1 LGHDT, CDR2 YNNKEL (reference sequence). The CDR3 DNA follows: TGTGCCAGCAGCAGAGTGAACACTGAAGCTTTCTTT. Translating gives CASSRVNTEAFF.

The chain combines TRBV29-1 with TRBJ1-1; no clear D. Germline CDR1 and CDR2: SQVTM and ANQGSEA. CDR3 length equals 10 residues. V gave up 4 bases and J gave up 10 bases, with 10 bases separating them. The CDR3 nucleotides are TGCAGCGTTGTTCGAGGGTCAGCTTTCTTT. This encodes CSVVRGSAFF.

The chain has TRBV9 and TRBJ2-3, with 13 bases aligning to TRBD2. The V gene end was trimmed by 0 bases and the J gene end by 7 bases; junction bases not matched to a gene: 5. This CDR3 has 16 amino acids. CDR1 is SGDLS and CDR2 is YYNGEE in the germline V gene. The CDR3 loop is CASSVGTSGSQNTQYF. CDR3 DNA sequence: TGTGCCAGCAGCGTAGGGACTAGCGGGAGTCAAAATACGCAGTATTTT.

This chain connects TRBV28 to TRBJ1-1, with a weak D call TRBD1 (6 bases). The V gene lost 5 bases and the J gene lost 4 bases, with 14 bases spanning the gap. CDR1 and CDR2 (germline): MDHEN, SYDVKM. This CDR3 contains 14 residues. Here the CDR3 reads CASSPKPGVTEAFF. The CDR3 region has the DNA TGTGCCAGCAGTCCAAAACCAGGGGTCACTGAAGCTTTCTTT.

The chain carries TRBV18 and TRBJ1-1, with TRBD1 matching over 9 bases. The ends lost 6 bases at V and 11 bases at J; junction bases unmatched: 7. The CDR3 totals 12 residues. Germline CDR1 reads KGHSH; CDR2 reads LQKENI. CDR3 coding DNA: TGTGCCAGCTCCCCGGGACAGGGTCGGGCTTTCTTT. It encodes CASSPGQGRAFF.